Given below is one TCR beta chain in context. Its antigen is currently unknown. The protocol was immunoSEQ multiplex PCR, while the TCRdb copy is restricted to in-frame clones and leaves out a portion. The table records about 2.1 million clones, about 92% of them present only once. The record originates from a study of shared clonotypes between healthy human individuals. At the level of the study: Per donor, CD8 memory used one plate, CD8 naive used two, CD4 memory used three and CD4 naive used three.

Overall study results and limits: Among donors, clonotype sharing was expected to be affected by sequencing depth. It was the non-shared clonotypes that had lower generation probabilities than clonotypes shared by all four donors. For sorted subsets, rarefaction showed incomplete sequencing despite large depth.

CD45RO-negative CD8 cells positively selected for CCR7 made up the naive population, which excluded terminally differentiated effector memory CD45RA+ cells. The sequenced sample was naive CD8+ T cells from PBMCs. The origin of this receptor is a man aged 18 to 30 in good health. Some clones in this sample may be carry-over from other donors' samples.

DNA of the CDR3: TGTGCCATTTCAGGGTCCCAACCCGTCGGCTACACCTTC. Translated: CAISGSQPVGYTF. The V call is TRBV28, the J call TRBJ1-2, with D possibly matching TRBD1 (5 bases). Germline assignment: CDR1 MDHEN and CDR2 SYDVKM. The CDR3 has 13 amino acids. V dropped 10 bases and J dropped 8 bases, with 20 bases sitting between them.